This TCR beta chain was recorded in a study of cytomegalovirus exposure and HLA in healthy donors. Study details: A previous analysis identified 95 million to 140 million unique TCR beta sequences derived from roughly 180 million T cells. Falling in the Caucasian-associated ancestry cluster were 80% to 85% of under 450 genotyped donors.

Overall study results and limits: Data from an earlier analysis indicated that most TCR beta V segments were productive either about 87% or about 30% of the time. Later analysis placed DRB1 highest and HLA-C lowest in TCR association rates, which differed by HLA locus.

The study ran its PCR with 60 Vbeta and 13 Jbeta primers. TCRdb's copy holds only in-frame clones and misses some; the assay was immunoSEQ multiplex PCR. In the table there are about 190,000 clones, over 60% of which are singletons. CDR3 length: 14 residues. With 6 bases clipped from V and 0 bases from J, the junction kept 7 bases outside the gene matches. Germline CDR1 reads SQVTM; CDR2 reads ANQGSEA. As concerns this clone: Its antigen is unidentified.

V is TRBV29-1 and J is TRBJ2-7; 8 bases agree with TRBD1. The sequence derives from a woman in her 40s in good health and CMV-seronegative. The sequenced sample was PBMCs. CDR3 sequence: CSVAGTGSSYEQYF. DNA of the CDR3: TGCAGCGTGGCCGGGACAGGAAGCTCCTACGAGCAGTACTTC.